The rows below give T cell receptor beta chains drawn from one sample of a study of cytomegalovirus exposure and HLA in healthy donors. Here immunoSEQ multiplex PCR was the method, and the copy in TCRdb shows in-frame clones only, minus some. The sample lists about 330,000 clones; about nine tenths were seen once. Input material: PBMCs. The receptors shown here come from a woman aged 30 to 39 in good health and CMV-seropositive. The CDR3 runs from the conserved cysteine through the conserved F or W.

j_call v_call cdr3_aa
TRBJ2-3 TRBV28 CASRRLLAGYTDTQYF
TRBJ1-2 TRBV27 CASSLQGYGYTF
TRBJ1-5 TRBV19 CASSMEWGAKYQPQHF
TRBJ1-2 TRBV6-5 CASSYSTGTVGGYTF
TRBJ2-7 TRBV7-8 CASSLIGSSYEQYF
TRBJ1-5 TRBV7-3 CASSPQGGQPQHF
TRBJ1-5 TRBV29-1 CSVGSGDSQPQHF
TRBJ1-3 TRBV2 CATERGAGNTIYF
TRBJ2-1 TRBV5-1 CASSQRRLGNEQFF
TRBJ1-2 TRBV14 CASSQGISPNYGYTF
TRBJ1-2 TRBV25-1 CASSEYTTYGYTF
TRBJ2-5 TRBV6-5 CASSRTQQETQYF
TRBJ2-3 TRBV6-6 CASIDRVAGDTQYF
TRBJ2-1 TRBV5-1 CASSLVGDEQFF
TRBJ1-6 TRBV7-2 CASSPQTNSPLHF
TRBJ2-3 TRBV2 CASRGTGGSADTQYF
TRBJ1-2 TRBV27 CASSLSGLGHGYTF
TRBJ2-5 TRBV5-4 CASSLGQQETQYF
TRBJ2-7 TRBV11-3 CASSPQGLANEQYF
TRBJ2-7 TRBV6-1 CASAGGAAFEQYF
TRBJ2-7 TRBV7-9 CASSLFRGDRGRYEQYF
TRBJ2-7 TRBV2 CASKTRTDNYEQYF
TRBJ1-4 TRBV18 CASSRETGSVTTNEKLFF
TRBJ2-1 TRBV9 CASSVVSWDNEQFF
TRBJ2-7 TRBV7-3 CASSPAGGPADEQYF
TRBJ1-2 TRBV28 CASETDRAYGYTF
TRBJ2-7 TRBV19 CASSVGTYYEQYF
TRBJ2-1 TRBV6-4 CASSVTRTPRGYNEQFF
TRBJ2-1 TRBV4-3 CASSQDMGGYYNEQFF
TRBJ2-2 TRBV7-8 CASSLWGYGGELFF
TRBJ1-2 TRBV5-1 CASSGGQRQLNYGYTF
TRBJ2-1 TRBV2 CASSGRYNEQFF
TRBJ1-4 TRBV28 CASSLGGQGEKLFF
TRBJ2-7 TRBV7-9 CASSLGGTLAEQYF
TRBJ1-4 TRBV6-5 CASSTPGQGNEKLFF
TRBJ2-1 TRBV29-1 CSVEGLVYLGQFF
TRBJ2-7 TRBV9 CASSTSGQGNEQYF
TRBJ1-4 TRBV13 CASSLVDEKLFF
TRBJ1-1 TRBV7-3 CASSGGMNTEAFF
TRBJ1-1 TRBV28 CASSTGVGNTEAFF
TRBJ1-2 TRBV6-1 CASSEARGQGPTSTF
TRBJ2-1 TRBV7-7 CASSRTSGSSYNEQFF
TRBJ2-7 TRBV6-5 CASSFGWERSYEQYF
TRBJ2-3 TRBV27 CASSLGALDTQYF
TRBJ2-5 TRBV27 CASTPGTAGAEGETQYF
TRBJ2-3 TRBV7-2 CASSLAGTSGTDTQYF
TRBJ2-3 TRBV6-6 CASWWDTQYF
TRBJ2-2 TRBV2 CASSDIFSGRRTGELFF
TRBJ2-7 TRBV6-5 CASTPPDGRYEQYF
TRBJ1-2 TRBV30 CAWSPLRDVFF
TRBJ2-3 TRBV2 CASRGTSGGSTDTQYF
TRBJ2-7 TRBV6-5 CASSYYGTGRNEQYF
TRBJ2-7 TRBV2 CASIGGALLQYF
TRBJ2-7 TRBV9 CASSPATGAYEQYF
TRBJ2-5 TRBV11-2 CASSFRETQYF